This entry lists 24 T cell receptor beta chains sequenced from one sample in a study of T cell responses to AZD1222 COVID-19 vaccine. Produced via immunoSEQ multiplex PCR; TCRdb's table is partial and in-frame only. This sample has about 110,000 clones, with around nine tenths found just once. The source material was peripheral blood, sampled on day 0 of AZD1222 vaccination. The source of these receptors is an adult in good health.

The V call is TRBV18, the J call TRBJ1-2; tentative D call: TRBD1 (5 bases). Deletions cut 8 bases from V and 5 bases from J, with 24 bases between. The CDR3 is made up of 16 amino acids. From germline, CDR1 is KGHSH and CDR2 LQKENI. CDR3 loop: CASRQGPSVTTYGYTF. CDR3 coding DNA: TGTGCCAGCAGGCAGGGACCCAGTGTAACTACTTATGGCTACACCTTC.

This clone was recorded once. V is TRBV12-3 or TRBV12-4 and J is TRBJ1-1; no clear D. CDR3 size: 13 residues. V lost 2 bases, J lost 12 bases, and 16 bases lay in between. Written as DNA, the CDR3 is TGTGCCAGCAGTTTATTGGCCGTCCCTGGTTCTTTCTTT. Translation: CASSLLAVPGSFF.

Only a few counts were recorded for this clone. This chain links TRBV6-2 or TRBV6-3 with TRBJ1-1; D is uncertain. V lost 5 bases, J lost 0 bases, and 7 bases lay in between. The CDR3 sequence is 13 residues long. CDR1 is MNHEY, CDR2 SVGEGT, per germline. The CDR3 sequence: CASSALVNTEAFF. The CDR3 nucleotides are TGTGCCAGCAGTGCCCTGGTGAACACTGAAGCTTTCTTT.

This chain uses TRBV5-1 with TRBJ2-4; D gene uncertain. The CDR3 is 16 amino acids. The germline gives CDR1 SGHRS, CDR2 YFSETQ. Trimming cost V 0 bases and J 3 bases, with 13 bases left between them. The CDR3 DNA reads TGCGCCAGCAGCTTGGTTGTGGAACCGGGCAAAAACATTCAGTACTTC. As protein: CASSLVVEPGKNIQYF.

The chain employs TRBV6-6 and TRBJ1-1; weak D call: TRBD1 (5 bases). The CDR3 spans 12 residues. Trimming stripped 10 bases from V and 7 bases from J, with 16 bases between. Germline CDR1 and CDR2: MNHNY and SVGAGI (reference sequence). The CDR3 sequence: CATERRDDEAFF. The CDR3 nucleotides read TGTGCCACAGAGAGGAGGGACGATGAAGCTTTCTTT.

The chain links TRBV12-3 or TRBV12-4 to TRBJ2-5; D gene unclear. V was pared by 5 bases and J by 7 bases, with 5 bases between. The CDR3 totals 10 residues. The CDR3 nucleotides read TGTGCCAGCAGTCTGGGGACCCAGTACTTC. Its translation is CASSLGTQYF.

The chain carries TRBV9 and TRBJ1-6; D gene unclear. Per germline, CDR1 SGDLS and CDR2 YYNGEE. V was trimmed by 0 bases and J by 4 bases, leaving 8 bases between them. The CDR3 consists of 15 residues. The CDR3 is CASSVDGVYNSPLHF. The CDR3 DNA is TGTGCCAGCAGCGTAGACGGGGTGTATAATTCACCCCTCCACTTT.

V usage is TRBV15 and J usage is TRBJ1-1, with 7 positions matching TRBD1. This CDR3 is built from 15 residues. Per the germline V gene, CDR1 is LNHNV and CDR2 is YYDKDF (reference sequence). J lost 10 bases, V lost 4 bases, and 15 bases had no gene match. CDR3 DNA sequence: TGTGCCACCAGCACAGCCGTGTCACAGGGGTCTACAGCTTTCTTT. Encoded protein: CATSTAVSQGSTAFF.

This chain links TRBV28 with TRBJ2-7; 10 bases are shared with TRBD1. After removal of 4 bases from V and 5 bases from J, the junction contained 2 bases not matched to a gene. The CDR3 loop spans 13 amino acids. Germline values: CDR1 MDHEN, CDR2 SYDVKM. CDR3 bases: TGTGCCAGCAGTTGGACAGGGGGGGACGAGCAGTACTTC. Its protein is CASSWTGGDEQYF.

The chain uses TRBV27 and TRBJ2-1; no reliable D call. Trimming took 4 bases from V and 15 from J, leaving 13 bases between them. From germline, CDR1 is MNHEY and CDR2 SMNVEV (reference sequence). CDR3 size: 11 residues. As DNA, the CDR3 is TGTGCCAGCAGTTCCCGAACAGTTACGTTCTTC. Residues: CASSSRTVTFF.

This chain uses TRBV3-1 (or the pseudogene TRBV3-2) with TRBJ2-5, with 10 bases matching TRBD2. CDR3 length: 17 residues. Germline CDR1 reads LGHDT; CDR2 reads YNNKEL (reference sequence). Trimming at V came to 0 bases and at J to 1 base, leaving 5 bases not matched to a gene. Here the CDR3 DNA reads TGTGCCAGCAGCCAAGAGGGATTAGCGGGGGGCCAAGAGACCCAGTACTTC. Amino acids: CASSQEGLAGGQETQYF.

The chain couples TRBV30 to TRBJ2-7; possibly TRBD2 for D (7 bases). Trimming removed 5 bases at V and 6 bases at J, with 17 bases between. CDR1 and CDR2 from the germline V gene are GTSNPN and SVGIG (reference sequence). The length of the CDR3 is 13 residues. CDR3 DNA sequence: TGTGCCTGGGACCCGGCGGGGGCCACCGAGCAGTACTTC. Encoded protein: CAWDPAGATEQYF.

This sequence joins TRBV12-3 or TRBV12-4 and TRBJ1-6; the D is unclear. This CDR3 is built from 11 residues. Trimming left V 4 bases short and J 15 bases short, with 10 bases between. CDR3 in amino acids: CASSSLSVLHF. The CDR3 nucleotides are TGTGCCAGCAGTTCTCTCAGTGTCCTCCACTTT.

This sequence joins TRBV24-1 and TRBJ2-3; 11 bases fit TRBD2. Germline loops: CDR1 KGHDR, CDR2 SFDVKD. With 5 bases clipped from V and 0 bases from J, the junction kept 6 bases outside the gene matches. There are 17 residues in the CDR3. This CDR3 reads CATSVASGRPSTDTQYF. For the CDR3, the DNA is TGTGCCACCAGTGTCGCTAGCGGGAGGCCTAGCACAGATACGCAGTATTTT.

This clone was detected only once. This chain links TRBV5-1 with TRBJ1-2; TRBD1 might be the D (5 bases). Looked up from germline, CDR1 is SGHRS and CDR2 is YFSETQ. The CDR3 contains 13 residues. Trimming removed 4 bases at V and 3 bases at J, with 10 bases between. The CDR3 here is CASSRGVDYGYTF. In DNA, the CDR3 is TGCGCCAGCAGCCGAGGGGTGGACTATGGCTACACCTTC. Using reference TRBV5-1 and TRBJ1-2 for the parts outside the CDR3, the full variable domain is KAGVTQTPRYLIKTRGQQVTLSCSPISGHRSVSWYQQTPGQGLQFLFEYFSETQRNKGNFPGRFSGRQFSNSRSEMNVSTLELGDSALYLCASSRGVDYGYTFGSGTRLTVV.

The chain links TRBV9 to TRBJ2-1; 14 bases fit TRBD2. V shed 3 bases and J 8 bases; nucleotides not matched to a gene: 7. CDR1 and CDR2 (germline): SGDLS, YYNGEE. This CDR3 contains 16 residues. In nucleotides, the CDR3 is TGTGCCAGCAGCGCGGGGACTAGCGGGAGAGTTGATGAGCAGTTCTTC. It specifies CASSAGTSGRVDEQFF.

CDR3: CASSLGPGVLSIYEQYF. In DNA form, the CDR3 reads TGCGCCAGCAGCTTGGGACCGGGGGTGTTGTCTATCTACGAGCAGTACTTC. V gene TRBV5-1 combines with J gene TRBJ2-7, with a weak D call TRBD2 (6 bases). The CDR3 has 17 amino acids. CDR1 is SGHRS, CDR2 YFSETQ, per germline. The V end lost 0 bases, the J end lost 3 bases, and 19 bases lay between the germline ends.

This chain links TRBV2 with TRBJ2-6, with D perhaps matching TRBD1 (6 bases). Trimming took off 7 bases at V and 2 bases at J, with 21 bases between the two ends. CDR1 and CDR2 from the germline V gene are SNHLY and FYNNEI. This CDR3 has 18 amino acids. DNA for the CDR3: TGTGCCAGCAACCCAACAGGGCTCAGGCCGCCTGGGGCCAACGTCCTGACTTTC. Protein: CASNPTGLRPPGANVLTF.

This chain links TRBV2 with TRBJ1-5; D possibly corresponds to TRBD1 (6 bases). Trimming shortened V by 11 bases and J by 2 bases, and 13 bases separated the two germline ends. Germline CDR1 SNHLY, CDR2 FYNNEI. This CDR3 region has 13 residues. DNA for the CDR3: TGTGCCGCTAAGACAGGTCGCAATCAGCCCCAGCATTTT. It translates to CAAKTGRNQPQHF.

The chain recombines TRBV6-6 with TRBJ1-1; 7 bases match TRBD1. CDR1 is MNHNY and CDR2 is SVGAGI in the germline V gene (reference sequence). The CDR3 spans 14 residues. Germline trimming cut 5 bases from V and 3 bases from J; bases unmatched to any gene: 6. DNA for the CDR3: TGTGCCAGCAGTCCACTAACAGGGGACACTGAAGCTTTCTTT. Its protein product is CASSPLTGDTEAFF.

This clone was detected only once. This chain uses TRBV4-2 with TRBJ2-1; weak D call: TRBD2 (5 bases). The CDR3 covers 14 residues. Trimming stripped 3 bases from V and 6 bases from J, with 12 bases between. CDR1 and CDR2 (germline): LGHNA, YNFKEQ. The CDR3, as DNA: TGTGCCAGCAGCCAGAAAGCGGCAAGCAATGAGCAGTTCTTC. Protein product: CASSQKAASNEQFF.

This chain links TRBV24-1 with TRBJ2-2; 8 bases are shared with TRBD2. From germline, CDR1 is KGHDR and CDR2 SFDVKD. This CDR3 is built from 13 residues. V gave up 9 bases and J gave up 4 bases; unmatched junction bases: 3. The CDR3 DNA reads TGTGCCACCGGAGGGACTAGCACCGGGGAGCTGTTTTTT. This translates into CATGGTSTGELFF.

This rearrangement joins TRBV30 to TRBJ1-2; D might be TRBD1 (5 bases). Germline V gene sequence: CDR1 GTSNPN, CDR2 SVGIG (reference sequence). The CDR3 totals 14 residues. The V gene lost 1 base and the J gene lost 8 bases, with 17 bases spanning the gap. The CDR3 spells CAWSADINLSGYTF. The DNA for the CDR3 is TGTGCCTGGAGTGCGGACATCAACCTCTCCGGCTACACCTTC.

This clone came up a few times. This chain links TRBV9 with TRBJ1-4; possible D gene TRBD1, 5 bases. Germline CDR1 is SGDLS and CDR2 is YYNGEE. The CDR3 consists of 16 residues. The ends were cut back, 3 bases at V and 7 bases at J, with 19 bases in the middle. CDR3 DNA: TGTGCCAGCAGCGCCCAACCCGGGACCTCGGGTGAAAAACTGTTTTTT. It encodes CASSAQPGTSGEKLFF. Full variable domain (remainder filled in from reference TRBV9 and TRBJ1-4): DSGVTQTPKHLITATGQRVTLRCSPRSGDLSVYWYQQSLDQGLQFLIQYYNGEERAKGNILERFSAQQFPDLHSELNLSSLELGDSALYFCASSAQPGTSGEKLFFGSGTQLSVL.